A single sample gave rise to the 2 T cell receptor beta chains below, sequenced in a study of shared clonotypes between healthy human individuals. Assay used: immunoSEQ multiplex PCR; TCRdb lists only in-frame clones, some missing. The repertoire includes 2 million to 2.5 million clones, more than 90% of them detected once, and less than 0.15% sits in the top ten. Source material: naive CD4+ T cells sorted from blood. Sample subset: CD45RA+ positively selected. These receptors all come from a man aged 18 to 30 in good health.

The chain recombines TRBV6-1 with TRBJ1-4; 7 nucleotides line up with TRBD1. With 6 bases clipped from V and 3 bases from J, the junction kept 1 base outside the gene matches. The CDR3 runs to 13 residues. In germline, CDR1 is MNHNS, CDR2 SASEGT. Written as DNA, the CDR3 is TGTGCCAGCAGGGACAGGCCTAATGAAAAACTGTTTTTT. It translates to CASRDRPNEKLFF.

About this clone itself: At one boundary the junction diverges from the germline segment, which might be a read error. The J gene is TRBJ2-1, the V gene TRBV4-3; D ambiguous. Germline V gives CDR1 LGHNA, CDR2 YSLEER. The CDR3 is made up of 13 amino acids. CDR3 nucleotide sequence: TGCGCCAGCAGCCTCCTCTCAGGCGCAGAGCGGTTCTTC. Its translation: CASSLLSGAERFF.